This T cell receptor (beta chain) was sequenced during a study of early T cells in non-severe SARS-CoV-2 infection. As part of library construction, unique molecular identifiers were attached to individual cDNA molecules. From the 5' RACE reads, TCRdb called clonotypes with MiXCR, one entry per CDR3 protein. The table includes some 71,000 distinct CDR3 sequences, about a tenth detected once. This clonotype was detected many times. The CDR3 length is 13 residues. The germline V gene has CDR1 SQVTM and CDR2 ANQGSEA. The V end lost 5 bases, the J end lost 5 bases, and 15 bases lay between the germline ends.

The starting material was whole blood, obtained at baseline. The gene calls are TRBV29-1 and TRBJ1-2, with no clear D. The source is an adult who was a healthcare worker with PCR-confirmed SARS-CoV-2 infection or an uninfected control (not recorded which). The CDR3 loop reads CSVQPSSEYGYTF. CDR3 sequence (DNA): TGCAGCGTTCAGCCTTCCTCGGAGTATGGCTACACCTTC.